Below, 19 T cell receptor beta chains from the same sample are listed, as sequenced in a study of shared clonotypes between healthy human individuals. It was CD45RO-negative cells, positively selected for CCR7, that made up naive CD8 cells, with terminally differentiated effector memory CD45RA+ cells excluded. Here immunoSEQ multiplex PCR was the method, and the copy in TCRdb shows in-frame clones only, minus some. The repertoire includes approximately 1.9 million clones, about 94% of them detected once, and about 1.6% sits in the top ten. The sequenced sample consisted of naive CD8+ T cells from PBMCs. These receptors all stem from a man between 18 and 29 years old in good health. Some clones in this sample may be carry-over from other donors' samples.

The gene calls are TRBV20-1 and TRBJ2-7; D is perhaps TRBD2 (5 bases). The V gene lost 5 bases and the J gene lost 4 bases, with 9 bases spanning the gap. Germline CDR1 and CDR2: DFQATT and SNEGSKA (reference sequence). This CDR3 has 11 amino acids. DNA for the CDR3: TGCAGTGCTCTCGGGATTTACGAGCAGTACTTC. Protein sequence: CSALGIYEQYF.

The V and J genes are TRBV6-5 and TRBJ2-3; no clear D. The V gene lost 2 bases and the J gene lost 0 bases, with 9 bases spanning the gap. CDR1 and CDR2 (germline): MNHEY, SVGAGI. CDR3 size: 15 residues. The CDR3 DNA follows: TGTGCCAGCAGTTACAATTGGGGTAGCACAGATACGCAGTATTTT. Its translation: CASSYNWGSTDTQYF.

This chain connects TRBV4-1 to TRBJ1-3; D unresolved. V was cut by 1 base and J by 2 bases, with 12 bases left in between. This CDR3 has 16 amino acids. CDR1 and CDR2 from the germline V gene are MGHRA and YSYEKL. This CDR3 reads CASSQVGEPPGNTIYF. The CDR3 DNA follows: TGCGCCAGCAGCCAAGTTGGAGAGCCGCCTGGAAACACCATATATTTT.

CDR3 sequence reads: CASSLDGTADNEQFF. As DNA, the CDR3 is TGTGCCAGCAGCTTGGACGGGACAGCAGACAATGAGCAGTTCTTC. V is TRBV5-6 and J is TRBJ2-1, with TRBD1 matching over 7 bases. The CDR3 length is 15 residues. CDR1 and CDR2 from the germline V gene are SGHDT and YYEEEE. The trim removed 0 bases at V and 5 bases at J, leaving 5 bases unmatched.

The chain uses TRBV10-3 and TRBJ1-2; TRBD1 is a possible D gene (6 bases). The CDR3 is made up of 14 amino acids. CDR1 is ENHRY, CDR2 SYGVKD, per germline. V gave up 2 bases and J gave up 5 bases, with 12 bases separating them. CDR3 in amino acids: CAISETGTLYGYTF. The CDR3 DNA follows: TGTGCCATCAGTGAGACAGGGACGCTATATGGCTACACCTTC.

The CDR3, as DNA: TGTGCCAGCAGATGGGGCGGGAGTCATGAGCAGTTCTTC. It specifies CASRWGGSHEQFF. The chain links TRBV27 to TRBJ2-1, with 7 bases lining up with TRBD2. The J segment lost 8 bases and the V segment lost 6 bases, leaving 7 bases of the junction unmatched. The CDR3 extends over 13 amino acids. Germline V gives CDR1 MNHEY, CDR2 SMNVEV (reference sequence).

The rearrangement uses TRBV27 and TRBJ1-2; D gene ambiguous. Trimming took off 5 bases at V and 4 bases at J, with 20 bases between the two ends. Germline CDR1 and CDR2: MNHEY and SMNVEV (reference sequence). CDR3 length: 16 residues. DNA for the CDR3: TGTGCCAGCAGTCCCCCGGCCCTAGGTCGCCGCTATGGCTACACCTTC. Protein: CASSPPALGRRYGYTF.

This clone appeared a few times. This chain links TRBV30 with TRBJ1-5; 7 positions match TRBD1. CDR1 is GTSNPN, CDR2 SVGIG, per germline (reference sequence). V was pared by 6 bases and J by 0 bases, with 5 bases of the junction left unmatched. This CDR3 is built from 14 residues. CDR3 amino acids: CACRTGYSNQPQHF. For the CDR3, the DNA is TGTGCCTGCCGGACAGGCTATAGCAATCAGCCCCAGCATTTT.

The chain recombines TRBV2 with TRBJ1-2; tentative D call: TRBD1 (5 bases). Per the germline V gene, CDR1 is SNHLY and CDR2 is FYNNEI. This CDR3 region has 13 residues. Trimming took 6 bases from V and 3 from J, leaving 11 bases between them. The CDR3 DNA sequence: TGTGCCAGCAGGGTCCAGGGAGACTATGGCTACACCTTC. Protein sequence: CASRVQGDYGYTF.

The CDR3 sequence is CATAQGMAYGYTF. The CDR3 DNA sequence: TGTGCCACCGCACAGGGGATGGCCTATGGCTACACCTTC. This chain joins TRBV6-1 and TRBJ1-2, with TRBD1 identical over 7 bases. The germline V gene encodes CDR1 MNHNS and CDR2 SASEGT. The CDR3 totals 13 residues. V was clipped by 10 bases and J by 4 bases; unmatched bases: 9.

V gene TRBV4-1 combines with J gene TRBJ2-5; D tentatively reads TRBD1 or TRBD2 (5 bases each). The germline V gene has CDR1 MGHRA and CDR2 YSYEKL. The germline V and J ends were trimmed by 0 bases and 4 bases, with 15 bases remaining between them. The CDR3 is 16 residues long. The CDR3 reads CASSQERGLGGETQYF. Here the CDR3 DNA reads TGCGCCAGCAGCCAAGAGAGGGGCTTAGGTGGAGAGACCCAGTACTTC.

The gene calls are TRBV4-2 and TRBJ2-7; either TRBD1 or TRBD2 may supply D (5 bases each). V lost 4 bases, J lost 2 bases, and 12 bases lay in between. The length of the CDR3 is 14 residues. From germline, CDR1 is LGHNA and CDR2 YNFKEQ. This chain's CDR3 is CASSPRDGAYEQYF. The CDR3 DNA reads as TGTGCCAGCAGCCCCCGGGACGGAGCCTACGAGCAGTACTTC.

This CDR3 reads CASSEPRTGDREKLFF. The CDR3 bases are TGTGCCAGCAGTGAACCAAGGACAGGGGATCGTGAAAAACTGTTTTTT. The chain has TRBV6-1 and TRBJ1-4; TRBD1 agrees at 9 bases. The CDR3 loop spans 16 amino acids. V lost 2 bases to trimming and J lost 7 bases; unmatched junction nucleotides: 8. In germline, CDR1 is MNHNS, CDR2 SASEGT.

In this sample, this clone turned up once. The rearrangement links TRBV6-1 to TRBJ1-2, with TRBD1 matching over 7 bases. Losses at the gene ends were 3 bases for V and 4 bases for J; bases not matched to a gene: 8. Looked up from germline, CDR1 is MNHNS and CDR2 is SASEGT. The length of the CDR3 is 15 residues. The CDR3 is CASSENRGLSYGYTF. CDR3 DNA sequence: TGTGCCAGCAGTGAGAACAGGGGACTAAGCTATGGCTACACCTTC.

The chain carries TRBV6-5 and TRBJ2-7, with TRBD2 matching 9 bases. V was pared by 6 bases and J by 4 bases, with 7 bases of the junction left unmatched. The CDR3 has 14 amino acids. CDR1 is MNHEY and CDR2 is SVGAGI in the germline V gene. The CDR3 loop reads CASRNGLASYEQYF. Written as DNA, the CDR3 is TGTGCCAGCAGGAACGGACTAGCGAGTTACGAGCAGTACTTC.

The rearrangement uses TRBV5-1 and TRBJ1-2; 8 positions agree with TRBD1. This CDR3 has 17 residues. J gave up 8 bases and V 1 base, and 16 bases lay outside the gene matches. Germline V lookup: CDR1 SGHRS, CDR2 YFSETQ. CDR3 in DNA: TGCGCCAGCAGCTTGACGCCCGCCGCCAGGGGGCTCGCCGGCTACACCTTC. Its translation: CASSLTPAARGLAGYTF.

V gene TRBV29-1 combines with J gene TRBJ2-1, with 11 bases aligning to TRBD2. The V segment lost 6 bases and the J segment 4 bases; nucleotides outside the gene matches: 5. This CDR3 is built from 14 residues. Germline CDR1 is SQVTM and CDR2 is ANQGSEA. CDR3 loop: CSVPTSGIYNEQFF. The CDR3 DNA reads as TGCAGCGTCCCGACTAGCGGGATTTACAATGAGCAGTTCTTC.

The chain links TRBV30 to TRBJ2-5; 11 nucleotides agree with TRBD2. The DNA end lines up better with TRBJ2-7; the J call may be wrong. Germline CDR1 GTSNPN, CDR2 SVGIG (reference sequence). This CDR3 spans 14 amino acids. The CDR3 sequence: CAWAPSGRFYEQYF. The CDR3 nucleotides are TGTGCCTGGGCCCCTAGCGGGAGGTTCTACGAGCAGTACTTC.

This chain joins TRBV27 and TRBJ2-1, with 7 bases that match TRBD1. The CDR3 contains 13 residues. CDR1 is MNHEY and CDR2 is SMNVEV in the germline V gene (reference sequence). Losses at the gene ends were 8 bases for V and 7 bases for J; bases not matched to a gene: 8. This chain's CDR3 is CASGARQGNEQFF. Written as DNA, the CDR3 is TGTGCCAGCGGTGCTCGACAGGGAAATGAGCAGTTCTTC.